The 32 T cell receptor beta chains below were found in one sample sequenced in a study of cytomegalovirus exposure and HLA in healthy donors. The PCR had 60 Vbeta and 13 Jbeta primers. The repertoire was sequenced with immunoSEQ multiplex PCR; TCRdb's copy has only in-frame clones and lacks some. The data contain roughly 180,000 clones, roughly 84% of them singletons. The sample was PBMCs. The source of these receptors is a male donor in good health and CMV-seronegative.

The CDR3 loop is CASSGSDRVLRDGYTF. CDR3 coding DNA: TGTGCCAGCAGTGGTTCGGACAGGGTTTTAAGGGATGGCTACACCTTC. The chain couples TRBV6-1 to TRBJ1-2; 8 bases line up with TRBD1. Trimming at V came to 4 bases and at J to 6 bases, leaving 13 bases not matched to a gene. Per the germline V gene, CDR1 is MNHNS and CDR2 is SASEGT. The CDR3 has 16 residues.

The chain combines TRBV5-1 with TRBJ2-4; D possibly corresponds to TRBD1 (6 bases). The CDR3 length is 14 residues. V lost 5 bases and J lost 5, with 14 bases in between. From germline, CDR1 is SGHRS and CDR2 YFSETQ. CDR3 amino acids: CASRGTTGQNIQYF. The CDR3, as DNA: TGCGCCAGCAGAGGGACGACAGGACAAAACATTCAGTACTTC.

This sequence joins TRBV19 and TRBJ1-5, with TRBD1 matching over 8 bases. This CDR3 region has 14 residues. V dropped 6 bases and J dropped 6; count of bases not matched to a gene: 7. Germline lookup yields CDR1 LNHDA and CDR2 SQIVND (reference sequence). CDR3 DNA sequence: TGTGCCAGTAGCCCGGACAGGGCGGGTCAGCCCCAGCATTTT. Translation: CASSPDRAGQPQHF.

J is TRBJ2-5 and V is TRBV30, with 7 bases aligning to TRBD2. From germline, CDR1 is GTSNPN and CDR2 SVGIG (reference sequence). The V segment lost 3 bases and the J segment 7 bases; nucleotides outside the gene matches: 11. The CDR3 has 14 residues. For the CDR3, the DNA is TGTGCCTGGAGCTCCGGGACCGCTAGCGGGACCCAGTACTTC. Translated, it gives CAWSSGTASGTQYF.

The chain employs TRBV7-7 and TRBJ2-3; a weak D match, TRBD1 (5 bases). Trimming stripped 2 bases from V and 1 base from J, with 13 bases between. This CDR3 has 16 amino acids. The germline V gene encodes CDR1 SSHAT and CDR2 FNYEAQ (reference sequence). CDR3 residues: CASSLRRDRGTDTQYF. The CDR3 coding sequence is TGTGCCAGCAGCTTACGCAGGGATCGGGGCACAGATACGCAGTATTTT.

The J gene is TRBJ2-7, the V gene TRBV2; 9 nucleotides match TRBD1. The CDR3 contains 15 residues. Losses at the gene ends were 8 bases for V and 0 bases for J; bases not matched to a gene: 8. Germline V gene sequence: CDR1 SNHLY, CDR2 FYNNEI. The CDR3 bases are TGTGCCAGCGGAGGGGGACAGGGATTCTCCTACGAGCAGTACTTC. This gives the protein CASGGGQGFSYEQYF. Full variable domain (missing parts from reference TRBV2 and TRBJ2-7): EPEVTQTPSHQVTQMGQEVILRCVPISNHLYFYWYRQILGQKVEFLVSFYNNEISEKSEIFDDQFSVERPDGSNFTLKIRSTKLEDSAMYFCASGGGQGFSYEQYFGPGTRLTVT.

This clone has more than one count but fewer than ten. V is TRBV10-1 and J is TRBJ1-5; a weak D match, TRBD1 (5 bases). Germline assignment: CDR1 WNHNN and CDR2 SYGVQD (reference sequence). CDR3 length equals 15 residues. The ends were cut back, 6 bases at V and 1 base at J, with 13 bases in the middle. CDR3 in amino acids: CASRAGVPSNQPQHF. The CDR3 DNA is TGCGCCAGCAGGGCGGGGGTCCCGAGCAATCAGCCCCAGCATTTT.

The chain's CDR3 is CASSPLGGVHYGYTF. CDR3 sequence (DNA): TGTGCCAGCAGCCCACTCGGGGGGGTGCACTATGGCTACACCTTC. The chain couples TRBV7-8 to TRBJ1-2; perhaps TRBD1 as D (5 bases). The CDR3 spans 15 residues. V was pared by 5 bases and J by 3 bases, with 16 bases between. Germline assignment: CDR1 SGHVS and CDR2 FQNEAQ.

The chain recombines TRBV6-1 with TRBJ1-2; 9 bases are shared with TRBD1. In germline, CDR1 is MNHNS, CDR2 SASEGT. With 3 bases clipped from V and 3 bases from J, the junction kept 2 bases outside the gene matches. The CDR3 has 14 residues. Here the CDR3 reads CASSDRQGDYGYTF. CDR3 sequence (DNA): TGTGCCAGCAGTGACCGACAGGGGGACTATGGCTACACCTTC.

The rearrangement uses TRBV5-4 and TRBJ2-1; 11 positions match TRBD2. V lost 4 bases to trimming and J lost 9 bases; unmatched junction nucleotides: 12. Germline CDR1 SGHNT, CDR2 YYREEE (reference sequence). The CDR3 is 16 amino acids. The CDR3 bases are TGTGCCAGCAGCCGCGCTACTAGCGGGGGTTCTAGTGAGCAGTTCTTC. Its translation: CASSRATSGGSSEQFF. Full variable domain (rest looked up from reference TRBV5-4 and TRBJ2-1): ETGVTQSPTHLIKTRGQQVTLRCSSQSGHNTVSWYQQALGQGPQFIFQYYREEENGRGNFPPRFSGLQFPNYSSELNVNALELDDSALYLCASSRATSGGSSEQFFGPGTRLTVL.

The chain couples TRBV28 to TRBJ2-7, with 7 bases aligning to TRBD1. Trimming at V came to 5 bases and at J to 0 bases, leaving 10 bases not matched to a gene. The CDR3 extends over 16 amino acids. CDR1 and CDR2 from the germline V gene are MDHEN and SYDVKM. The CDR3 DNA reads as TGTGCCAGCAGTCGCTCGGACAGGAAGAGCTCCTACGAGCAGTACTTC. Translating gives CASSRSDRKSSYEQYF. Drawing the rest from reference TRBV28 and TRBJ2-7, the complete variable domain is DVKVTQSSRYLVKRTGEKVFLECVQDMDHENMFWYRQDPGLGLRLIYFSYDVKMKEKGDIPEGYSVSREKKERFSLILESASTNQTSMYLCASSRSDRKSSYEQYFGPGTRLTVT.

The V gene is TRBV5-1, the J gene TRBJ2-2, with 9 bases matching TRBD1. Per the germline V gene, CDR1 is SGHRS and CDR2 is YFSETQ. This CDR3 comprises 17 residues. V shed 4 bases, J shed 4 bases, and the junction held 11 bases outside the gene matches. CDR3 nucleotide sequence: TGCGCCAGCAGCCCCCGCGGAGGACAGGGGACCACCGGGGAGCTGTTTTTT. Protein: CASSPRGGQGTTGELFF.

The rearrangement uses TRBV28 and TRBJ1-4, with 10 bases identical to TRBD1. Germline CDR1 MDHEN, CDR2 SYDVKM. V trimming: 4 bases; J trimming: 2 bases; junction bases outside the gene matches: 4. The CDR3 runs to 16 residues. The CDR3 DNA reads TGTGCCAGCAGTTGGGACAGGGGTATTACTAATGAAAAACTGTTTTTT. Its translation is CASSWDRGITNEKLFF.

The chain combines TRBV5-1 with TRBJ2-7; D perhaps matches TRBD2 (6 bases). Germline CDR1 reads SGHRS; CDR2 reads YFSETQ. Trimming took 7 bases from V and 7 from J, leaving 21 bases between them. The CDR3 runs 14 residues. Here the CDR3 reads CASPLAPGLREQYF. Written as DNA, the CDR3 is TGCGCCAGCCCCCTAGCGCCTGGCCTACGAGAGCAGTACTTC.

In this sample, this clone turned up a few times. The rearrangement links TRBV4-3 to TRBJ2-3, with 9 positions matching TRBD1. Looked up from germline, CDR1 is LGHNA and CDR2 is YSLEER. V dropped 0 bases and J dropped 4; count of bases not matched to a gene: 5. This CDR3 spans 16 amino acids. CDR3 protein: CASSQDHGTGSDTQYF. The CDR3 region has the DNA TGCGCCAGCAGCCAAGATCATGGGACAGGGTCAGATACGCAGTATTTT.

This sequence joins TRBV6-5 and TRBJ1-2, with TRBD1 identical over 7 bases. Germline assignment: CDR1 MNHEY and CDR2 SVGAGI. The CDR3 is 13 amino acids. Trimming cost V 2 bases and J 7 bases; bases outside gene matches: 4. CDR3 bases: TGTGCCAGCAGTTACCGGACAGGATTTGGCTACACCTTC. Encoded protein: CASSYRTGFGYTF.

This sequence joins TRBV5-1 and TRBJ1-1, with TRBD1 as a possible D gene (6 bases). Trimming cost V 4 bases and J 0 bases, with 19 bases left between them. Germline V gene data show CDR1 as SGHRS and CDR2 as YFSETQ. This CDR3 has 17 residues. CDR3 sequence (DNA): TGCGCCAGCAGCGTAACCTCGTTAGGGGGGGTGAACACTGAAGCTTTCTTT. This codes for CASSVTSLGGVNTEAFF. Drawing the rest from reference TRBV5-1 and TRBJ1-1, the complete variable domain is KAGVTQTPRYLIKTRGQQVTLSCSPISGHRSVSWYQQTPGQGLQFLFEYFSETQRNKGNFPGRFSGRQFSNSRSEMNVSTLELGDSALYLCASSVTSLGGVNTEAFFGQGTRLTVV.

The genes are TRBV14 and TRBJ2-2; possibly TRBD1 for D (5 bases). The V gene lost 0 bases and the J gene lost 9 bases, with 17 bases spanning the gap. The CDR3 is made up of 16 amino acids. Germline V gene sequence: CDR1 SGHDN, CDR2 FVKESK. The CDR3 DNA reads as TGTGCCAGCAGCCAAGATGGTGGTAGTTCGGACAGGGAGCTGTTTTTT. Translation gives CASSQDGGSSDRELFF.

The CDR3 DNA is TGTGCCAGCAGTTTATCGAGACTAGCGGGTTCGGATACGCAGTATTTT. Translation: CASSLSRLAGSDTQYF. The chain is built from TRBV27 and TRBJ2-3; 10 bases match TRBD2. The V gene end was trimmed by 0 bases and the J gene end by 6 bases; junction bases not matched to a gene: 6. Germline assignment: CDR1 MNHEY and CDR2 SMNVEV (reference sequence). The CDR3 runs to 16 residues.

V is TRBV10-3 and J is TRBJ1-5; the match to TRBD1 covers 7 bases. The trim removed 4 bases at V and 7 bases at J, leaving 7 bases unmatched. Germline CDR1 reads ENHRY; CDR2 reads SYGVKD. This CDR3 comprises 14 residues. The CDR3 loop is CAISVEGAGQPQHF. CDR3 DNA: TGTGCCATCAGTGTTGAGGGGGCAGGACAGCCCCAGCATTTT.

V and J are TRBV29-1 and TRBJ1-2, with D possibly TRBD1 on 6 matching bases. The germline gives CDR1 SQVTM, CDR2 ANQGSEA. V lost 0 bases and J lost 6, with 17 bases in between. The CDR3 spans 15 residues. The CDR3 is CSVEDRGGAHDGYTF. The CDR3 DNA is TGCAGCGTTGAAGATCGTGGGGGGGCGCATGATGGCTACACCTTC. Using reference TRBV29-1 and TRBJ1-2 for the parts outside the CDR3, the full variable domain is SAVISQKPSRDICQRGTSLTIQCQVDSQVTMMFWYRQQPGQSLTLIATANQGSEATYESGFVIDKFPISRPNLTFSTLTVSNMSPEDSSIYLCSVEDRGGAHDGYTFGSGTRLTVV.

The rearrangement uses TRBV7-6 and TRBJ2-7; 8 bases are shared with TRBD1. V shed 5 bases and J 1 base; nucleotides not matched to a gene: 7. Germline values: CDR1 SGHVS, CDR2 FNYEAQ. The CDR3 spans 15 residues. DNA for the CDR3: TGTGCCAGCAGCACCAATCAGGGGGCTTCCTACGAGCAGTACTTC. Its protein is CASSTNQGASYEQYF.

This clone was detected a few times. The rearrangement links TRBV2 to TRBJ2-7; D call uncertain. CDR1 and CDR2 (germline): SNHLY, FYNNEI. The CDR3 runs 13 residues. Trimming pared 2 bases from V and 0 bases from J, leaving 5 bases between. CDR3 sequence reads: CASSELISYEQYF. The CDR3 coding sequence is TGTGCCAGCAGTGAATTAATCTCCTACGAGCAGTACTTC. Drawing the rest from reference TRBV2 and TRBJ2-7, the complete variable domain is EPEVTQTPSHQVTQMGQEVILRCVPISNHLYFYWYRQILGQKVEFLVSFYNNEISEKSEIFDDQFSVERPDGSNFTLKIRSTKLEDSAMYFCASSELISYEQYFGPGTRLTVT.

The chain has TRBV12-5 and TRBJ2-7, with D possibly TRBD2 on 5 matching bases. The V gene lost 5 bases and the J gene lost 2 bases, with 13 bases spanning the gap. This CDR3 comprises 14 residues. Germline V gives CDR1 LGHNT, CDR2 FRNRAP. The CDR3: CASGQSGNPYEQYF. As DNA, the CDR3 is TGTGCTAGTGGTCAATCGGGAAACCCCTACGAGCAGTACTTC. The whole variable domain, remainder taken from reference TRBV12-5 and TRBJ2-7, is DARVTQTPRHKVTEMGQEVTMRCQPILGHNTVFWYRQTMMQGLELLAYFRNRAPLDDSGMPKDRFSAEMPDATLATLKIQPSEPRDSAVYFCASGQSGNPYEQYFGPGTRLTVT.

The chain has TRBV9 and TRBJ2-7; D remains unclear. CDR3 length equals 14 residues. Germline V gene sequence: CDR1 SGDLS, CDR2 YYNGEE. V lost 0 bases to trimming and J lost 3 bases, with 10 bases between them. The CDR3 loop reads CASSVGVSGYEQYF. For the CDR3, the DNA is TGTGCCAGCAGCGTAGGAGTCTCCGGCTACGAGCAGTACTTC.

The chain links TRBV27 to TRBJ2-3; 10 nucleotides agree with TRBD2. Trimming at V came to 5 bases and at J to 1 base, leaving 6 bases not matched to a gene. Germline loops: CDR1 MNHEY, CDR2 SMNVEV (reference sequence). The CDR3 totals 16 residues. The CDR3 DNA reads TGTGCCAGCAGTCCAGCCGGGACTAGCGGCACAGATACGCAGTATTTT. Its protein is CASSPAGTSGTDTQYF.

The V and J genes are TRBV5-1 and TRBJ2-1; possibly TRBD1 for D (6 bases). Germline loops: CDR1 SGHRS, CDR2 YFSETQ. This CDR3 contains 14 residues. Trimming removed 6 bases at V and 8 bases at J, with 18 bases between. The CDR3 region has the DNA TGCGCCAGCACCAGAGGGACAAATGGTGATGAGCAGTTCTTC. Translation gives CASTRGTNGDEQFF.

The CDR3 sequence is CAWRKQAANTEAFF. The CDR3 DNA reads TGTGCCTGGAGGAAGCAGGCAGCGAACACTGAAGCTTTCTTT. The chain is built from TRBV30 and TRBJ1-1; no reliable D call. There are 14 residues in the CDR3. Germline assignment: CDR1 GTSNPN and CDR2 SVGIG (reference sequence). The ends were cut back, 3 bases at V and 1 base at J, with 12 bases in the middle.

The genes are TRBV10-1 and TRBJ1-5; D perhaps matches TRBD1 (5 bases). CDR3 size: 13 residues. Germline V gives CDR1 WNHNN, CDR2 SYGVQD (reference sequence). The ends were cut back, 3 bases at V and 9 bases at J, with 12 bases in the middle. In DNA, the CDR3 is TGCGCCAGCAGTGAATCTCCAGGGCGGCCCCAGCATTTT. Translating gives CASSESPGRPQHF.

This clone has more than one count but fewer than ten. The J gene is TRBJ2-3, the V gene TRBV13; D is possibly TRBD1 (5 bases). Deletions cut 5 bases from V and 0 bases from J, with 12 bases between. This CDR3 comprises 15 residues. Germline loops: CDR1 PRHDT, CDR2 FYEKMQ (reference sequence). CDR3 sequence (DNA): TGTGCCAGCAGCCGAGACCAGGGAAGCACAGATACGCAGTATTTT. It yields the protein CASSRDQGSTDTQYF.

The rearrangement links TRBV2 to TRBJ1-1, with 10 nucleotides matching TRBD1. V shed 6 bases, J shed 3 bases, and the junction held 4 bases outside the gene matches. The CDR3 extends over 14 amino acids. Germline loops: CDR1 SNHLY, CDR2 FYNNEI. The CDR3 DNA reads as TGTGCCAGCAGAGCCGGGACAGGGGACACTGAAGCTTTCTTT. Amino acids: CASRAGTGDTEAFF.

The chain uses TRBV5-1 and TRBJ2-3; TRBD2 agrees at 10 bases. The CDR3 extends over 18 amino acids. V was clipped by 3 bases and J by 3 bases; unmatched bases: 13. Germline-derived CDR1 and CDR2 are SGHRS and YFSETQ. As DNA, the CDR3 is TGCGCCAGCAGCTGGGCTAGCGGGAGCCCCGGGAGGACAGATACGCAGTATTTT. Amino acids: CASSWASGSPGRTDTQYF. The full variable domain, rest sourced from reference TRBV5-1 and TRBJ2-3, is KAGVTQTPRYLIKTRGQQVTLSCSPISGHRSVSWYQQTPGQGLQFLFEYFSETQRNKGNFPGRFSGRQFSNSRSEMNVSTLELGDSALYLCASSWASGSPGRTDTQYFGPGTRLTVL.